The rows below give T cell receptor beta chains drawn from one sample of a study of radiotherapy plus CTLA-4 blockade in lung cancer. Profiled with immunoSEQ multiplex PCR; TCRdb holds only in-frame clones, not every one. This sample has 55,000 to 65,000 clones, with roughly three quarters found just once. Specimen: peripheral blood, collected from a patient treated with radiotherapy plus ipilimumab. Receptors originate from a human donor with non-small cell lung cancer who had a complete response to radiotherapy plus ipilimumab. CDR3s leave out the opening cysteine and the closing phenylalanine or tryptophan. A D gene is named only where the DNA matches it firmly. Clone size is stated in some rows and not others, as once, few, many or a class when expanded.

j_gene,d_gene,abundance,v_gene,CDR3aa
TRBJ2-3,TRBD1,.,TRBV5-1,ASSLGDRGSTDTQY
TRBJ2-7,TRBD1,.,TRBV18,ASSPSAGGTYEQY
TRBJ1-1,TRBD1,.,TRBV5-8,ASSLESGQGRPSRAF
TRBJ2-7,TRBD2,.,TRBV30,AWSAGGEQY
TRBJ2-5,TRBD2,once,TRBV7-2,ASSLALRLAGGRARETQY
TRBJ2-7,TRBD2,once,TRBV10-2,ASSPGLATSSYEQY
TRBJ2-7,.,.,TRBV6-5,ASNEAGYSYEQY
TRBJ2-5,TRBD1,.,TRBV29-1,SVTSGGAGETQY
TRBJ2-6,TRBD1,.,TRBV4-2,ASSQGQGARGANVLT
TRBJ2-3,.,.,TRBV7-2,ASSTRTLDTQY
TRBJ1-5,TRBD1,.,TRBV6-6,ASRDPDRGRNQPQH
TRBJ2-5,TRBD2,.,TRBV19,ATSRGTRDQETQY
TRBJ2-7,TRBD2,.,TRBV30,AWSEKGLAEREQY
TRBJ2-5,TRBD2,.,TRBV5-8,ASSGVRRGLKETQY
TRBJ1-3,TRBD1,few,TRBV2,ASSVTGGGGNTIY
TRBJ1-2,.,.,TRBV23-1,ASSQPGFELVYGYT
TRBJ2-5,.,few,TRBV7-9,ASSLSVQLRETQY
TRBJ1-2,TRBD1,few,TRBV6-5,ASSYQDRGGGYGYT
TRBJ2-2,TRBD1,.,TRBV5-1,ASSMIQGTGELF
TRBJ2-1,TRBD2,once,TRBV4-1,ASSQGSTSGTLSQF
TRBJ1-1,.,.,TRBV9,ASSVVPAVNTEAF
TRBJ2-5,.,.,TRBV29-1,SVGQGSETQY
TRBJ1-3,.,.,TRBV6-5,VSSPTGRENTIY
TRBJ2-3,.,.,TRBV2,ASTIGLTTDTQY
TRBJ2-7,TRBD2,.,TRBV28,ASSSRTSGILRY
TRBJ1-4,TRBD1,.,TRBV6-6,ASKRQGDEKLF
TRBJ1-4,.,.,TRBV30,AWNSFRNEKLF
TRBJ1-2,TRBD1,.,TRBV18,ASSPSRQGARYGYT
TRBJ2-3,TRBD1,once,TRBV2,ASRGGQGAQDTQY
TRBJ2-1,.,few,TRBV19,ASSGGTTREDEQF
TRBJ1-5,.,few,TRBV10-3,AISEGQTSNQPQH
TRBJ2-4,.,few,TRBV5-4,ASSYRTRGGLLAKNIQY
TRBJ2-7,.,.,TRBV10-3,AISQTYEQY
TRBJ2-7,TRBD1,.,TRBV2,ASSERTGYHEQY
TRBJ2-7,.,medium-sized,TRBV6-5,ASSPEWSSYEQY
TRBJ1-1,TRBD1,.,TRBV6-5,ASGTGPIRF
TRBJ2-7,.,.,TRBV28,VVLASYEQY
TRBJ2-3,TRBD2,few,TRBV28,ASSFPPVGGARDTQY
TRBJ1-2,.,.,TRBV27,ASSLWGSPPPGGYT
TRBJ1-2,.,.,TRBV18,ASSPSTQGGGYGYT
TRBJ2-1,TRBD2,few,TRBV2,ASGGTSGGPYNEQF
TRBJ2-2,TRBD2,once,TRBV9,ASSVLGGESAGELF
TRBJ1-4,.,.,TRBV5-1,ASSLDPSGEKLF
TRBJ2-1,TRBD2,few,TRBV5-4,ASSQQPGLADNEQF
TRBJ1-2,TRBD1,few,TRBV5-4,ASSLPRQGHDGYT
TRBJ1-1,.,.,TRBV7-2,ASSLAPGNTEAF
TRBJ2-3,.,.,TRBV7-6,ASSSRDTKSTDTQY
TRBJ2-7,.,.,TRBV18,ASSQSQGYEQY
TRBJ1-2,TRBD1,.,TRBV6-5,ASSPDRGSYDYT
TRBJ1-5,TRBD1,.,TRBV6-6,ASSWGQGEDQPQH
TRBJ2-7,TRBD1,few,TRBV6-1,ASSARQGNYEQY
TRBJ2-7,.,once,TRBV5-6,ASSLVSGFEQY
TRBJ1-2,TRBD1,.,TRBV19,ASVPGQWGGYT